This TCR beta chain originates from a study of technical replicates of blood from several donors. V dropped 0 bases and J dropped 2 bases, with 14 bases sitting between them. The CDR3 contains 16 residues. CDR1 SGHNT and CDR2 YYREEE come from the germline V gene (reference sequence). TCRdb's table, derived via immunoSEQ multiplex PCR, lists solely in-frame clones and lacks some. The table shows around 72,000 clones, with roughly nine tenths occurring only once. The receptor's source is a human donor in good health. The rearrangement joins TRBV5-4 to TRBJ2-5, with no clear D. Sequencing was carried out using T cells isolated from PBMCs. Here the CDR3 reads CASSLEMGRLQETQYF. Written as DNA, the CDR3 is TGTGCCAGCAGCTTGGAAATGGGCAGGTTACAAGAGACCCAGTACTTC. Looking up the rest from reference TRBV5-4 and TRBJ2-5 gives the full variable domain: ETGVTQSPTHLIKTRGQQVTLRCSSQSGHNTVSWYQQALGQGPQFIFQYYREEENGRGNFPPRFSGLQFPNYSSELNVNALELDDSALYLCASSLEMGRLQETQYFGPGTRLLVL.